This T cell receptor (beta chain) was recorded in a study of blood T cell repertoires in COVID-19. Study-wide context: Sites in the United States, Italy and Spain provided acute and convalescent COVID-19 samples.

Data came from immunoSEQ multiplex PCR; TCRdb stores just in-frame clones and leaves some out. The sample gives more than 200,000 clones, around 89% of which show up once; approximately 3.7% is in the top ten. The CDR3 extends over 12 amino acids. Germline CDR1 is SGHRS and CDR2 is YFSETQ. V lost 4 bases to trimming and J lost 8 bases, with 12 bases between them. This clone showed up just once. The sequenced sample consisted of PBMCs or T cells enriched from blood (not recorded which). This TCR derives from a young woman who had recovered from COVID-19. J is TRBJ1-2 and V is TRBV5-1; tentative D call: TRBD1 (5 bases). The CDR3 coding sequence is TGCGCCAGCAGCCCCAACAGGCAAGGCTACACCTTC. Amino acid sequence: CASSPNRQGYTF.